These T cell receptor beta chains were read from a single sample in a study of human T cells and chemical hapten exposure. TCRdb analysed the RACE reads with MiXCR anew, one entry per CDR3 protein. The sample has roughly 260,000 distinct CDR3 sequences, 7.5% to 10% seen once; the top ten hold approximately 2.3%. The specimen comprised whole blood, sampled in connection with sensitization to the hapten diphenylcyclopropenone (DPC). These receptors were collected from a woman between 40 and 55 years old with alopecia areata. Some clones in this sample may be carry-over from other donors' samples. CDR3s include the opening cysteine and the closing phenylalanine or tryptophan. A D gene is named only where the DNA matches it firmly. Clone sizes are given selectively: once, few, many, or a class where the clone is expanded.

length,V,D,size,J,CDR3,DNA
12,TRBV20-1,-,few,TRBJ2-3,CSAIPSTDTQYF,TGCAGTGCTATACCTAGCACAGATACGCAGTATTTT
15,TRBV7-2,-,few,TRBJ1-5,CASSPYSSSWEPQHF,TGTGCCAGCAGCCCGTACTCGAGTTCCTGGGAGCCCCAGCATTTT
15,TRBV5-1,-,many,TRBJ2-7,CASSFQGKRSYEQYF,TGCGCCAGCAGCTTTCAGGGGAAGAGGTCCTACGAGCAGTACTTC
14,TRBV7-9,TRBD1,many,TRBJ1-2,CASSLSQGEYGYTF,TGTGCCAGCAGCTTAAGTCAGGGGGAATATGGCTACACCTTC
16,TRBV4-3,-,-,TRBJ1-5,CASSQDYGSPNQPQHF,TGCGCCAGCAGCCAAGATTATGGCAGTCCCAATCAGCCCCAGCATTTT
17,TRBV4-2,-,many,TRBJ1-3,CASSQEGGPSSGNTIYF,TGTGCCAGCAGCCAAGAAGGGGGGCCGAGCTCTGGAAACACCATATATTTT
16,TRBV6-2/TRBV6-3,TRBD2,many,TRBJ2-1,CASSYPTSGRLNEQFF,TGTGCCAGCAGTTATCCGACTAGCGGGAGGCTAAATGAGCAGTTCTTC
17,TRBV30,-,many,TRBJ2-7,CAWSQRRRYNLHYEQYF,TGTGCCTGGAGTCAACGGCGGCGTTACAATCTCCACTACGAGCAGTACTTC
19,TRBV6-5,-,-,TRBJ2-3,CASSYSGSFAGIITDTQYF,TGTGCCAGCAGTTACTCGGGTAGTTTTGCGGGAATAATCACAGATACGCAGTATTTT
13,TRBV11-2,-,few,TRBJ2-3,CASSPGLQNTQYF,TGTGCCAGCAGCCCGGGGCTACAAAATACGCAGTATTTT
14,TRBV28,TRBD1,-,TRBJ1-2,CASSSTPTGGGYTF,TGTGCCAGCAGTTCGACGCCGACAGGGGGCGGCTACACCTTC
15,TRBV27,TRBD1,few,TRBJ2-7,CASSLTGVGGGEQYF,TGTGCCAGCAGCTTGACAGGGGTTGGTGGTGGCGAGCAGTACTTC
16,TRBV4-3,-,few,TRBJ1-4,CASSRLGGSLEEKLFF,TGCGCCAGCAGCCGACTTGGAGGCTCACTAGAGGAAAAACTGTTTTTT
13,TRBV20-1,-,-,TRBJ2-1,CSAPGTGYNEQFF,TGCAGTGCGCCCGGGACTGGTTACAATGAGCAGTTCTTC
15,TRBV7-8,-,-,TRBJ2-7,CASSLRPRGVHEQYF,TGTGCCAGCAGCTTAAGGCCGAGGGGCGTCCACGAGCAGTACTTC
13,TRBV29-1,TRBD1,-,TRBJ2-7,CSVRGTGRYEQYF,TGCAGCGTTCGCGGGACAGGGAGGTACGAGCAGTACTTC
15,TRBV20-1,-,-,TRBJ1-6,CSAVPGRGYNSPLHF,TGCAGTGCCGTCCCGGGCAGGGGCTATAATTCACCCCTCCACTTT
14,TRBV7-6,-,few,TRBJ2-1,CASSLAEVGNEQFF,TGTGCCAGCAGCTTAGCCGAGGTAGGCAATGAGCAGTTCTTC
12,TRBV29-1,TRBD1,many,TRBJ2-5,CSAQTGGEAQYF,TGCAGCGCACAAACAGGGGGCGAGGCCCAGTACTTC
12,TRBV29-1,-,many,TRBJ1-1,CSVEATGPEAFF,TGCAGCGTTGAAGCCACAGGGCCTGAAGCTTTCTTT
15,TRBV13,-,-,TRBJ2-2,CASSLVAGNTGELFF,TGTGCCAGCAGCTTAGTGGCAGGGAACACCGGGGAGCTGTTTTTT
13,TRBV10-3,-,few,TRBJ2-2,CAISETRAGELFF,TGTGCCATCAGTGAGACTAGGGCCGGGGAGCTGTTTTTT
13,TRBV6-1,-,few,TRBJ1-5,CASSEPGFQPQHF,TGTGCCAGCAGTGAACCAGGGTTTCAGCCCCAGCATTTT
16,TRBV7-2,-,-,TRBJ1-4,CASSLDWGRVNEKLFF,TGTGCCAGCAGCTTAGATTGGGGGAGGGTCAATGAAAAACTGTTTTTT
13,TRBV29-1,-,few,TRBJ2-7,CSVGKGVSYEQYF,TGCAGCGTTGGTAAGGGGGTCTCCTACGAGCAGTACTTC
12,TRBV19,-,-,TRBJ1-1,CASSIVQGGAFF,TGTGCCAGTAGTATAGTTCAAGGGGGAGCTTTCTTT
16,TRBV7-2,-,-,TRBJ1-4,CASSLAPWARNEKLFF,TGTGCCAGCAGTCTTGCCCCCTGGGCCAGAAATGAAAAACTGTTTTTT
13,TRBV29-1,-,few,TRBJ2-3,CSVAGPRTDTQYF,TGCAGCGTTGCGGGACCCCGCACAGATACGCAGTATTTT
14,TRBV25-1,TRBD1,-,TRBJ2-7,CASSTSQGLYEQYF,TGTGCCAGCAGCACCTCACAGGGGCTCTACGAGCAGTACTTC
17,TRBV6-2/TRBV6-3,-,-,TRBJ1-2,CASSPPYSTARFYGYTF,TGTGCCAGCAGTCCGCCCTACAGTACCGCACGATTCTATGGCTACACCTTC
16,TRBV2,TRBD2,few,TRBJ2-6,CASTRGAGPGANVLTF,TGTGCCAGCACGCGGGGGGCGGGACCTGGGGCCAACGTCCTGACTTTC
13,TRBV3-1,-,-,TRBJ2-2,CASQTRGTGELFF,TGTGCCAGCCAAACGAGGGGCACCGGGGAGCTGTTTTTT
15,TRBV4-2,TRBD1,few,TRBJ2-3,CASSQRQGPQDTQYF,TGTGCCAGCAGCCAGCGACAGGGACCGCAAGATACGCAGTATTTT
15,TRBV12-3/TRBV12-4,-,-,TRBJ1-1,CASSSGGTVNTEAFF,TGTGCCAGCAGCTCTGGGGGGACGGTGAACACTGAAGCTTTCTTT
15,TRBV12-3/TRBV12-4,TRBD1,few,TRBJ2-7,CASSFRGTGTYEQYF,TGTGCCAGCAGTTTTCGCGGGACAGGGACCTACGAGCAGTACTTC
16,TRBV5-1,TRBD1,-,TRBJ2-1,CASSYQTGGQKNEQFF,TGCGCCAGCAGCTACCAGACAGGGGGGCAAAAGAATGAGCAGTTCTTC
12,TRBV15,-,few,TRBJ1-5,CATSRSGQPQHF,TGTGCCACCAGCAGATCAGGTCAGCCCCAGCATTTT
19,TRBV12-3/TRBV12-4,-,few,TRBJ2-6,CASSGGGTAMGSGANVLTF,TGTGCCAGCAGTGGAGGAGGGACGGCGATGGGCTCTGGGGCCAACGTCCTGACTTTC
13,TRBV29-1,TRBD1,few,TRBJ1-5,CSATGGLNQPQHF,TGCAGCGCGACAGGGGGGCTCAATCAGCCCCAGCATTTT
11,TRBV15,-,few,TRBJ2-2,CATSVSGELFF,TGTGCCACCAGCGTTAGCGGGGAGCTGTTTTTT
14,TRBV12-3/TRBV12-4,-,few,TRBJ2-4,CASSLLVAKNIQYF,TGTGCCAGCAGTTTACTGGTAGCCAAAAACATTCAGTACTTC
17,TRBV4-1,TRBD2,-,TRBJ2-2,CASSQGGLAGRTGELFF,TGCGCCAGCAGCCAAGGCGGGCTAGCGGGGCGCACCGGGGAGCTGTTTTTT
14,TRBV5-1,-,few,TRBJ2-7,CASSSNGGPYEQYF,TGCGCCAGCAGCTCGAATGGCGGGCCGTACGAGCAGTACTTC
12,TRBV29-1,-,many,TRBJ2-7,CSGGQGSYEQYF,TGCAGCGGGGGGCAAGGGTCCTACGAGCAGTACTTC
12,TRBV2,TRBD2,-,TRBJ2-1,CAGDSGRNEQFF,TGTGCCGGGGATAGCGGGAGGAATGAGCAGTTCTTC
14,TRBV7-6,-,-,TRBJ2-1,CASSFRGVNNEQFF,TGTGCCAGCAGCTTTCGGGGAGTTAACAATGAGCAGTTCTTC
14,TRBV20-1,TRBD2,-,TRBJ2-3,CSASRREGPDTQYF,TGCAGTGCTAGTCGGCGGGAGGGTCCAGATACGCAGTATTTT
13,TRBV6-5,-,few,TRBJ1-2,CASRYSPGDGYTF,TGTGCCAGCAGATATTCCCCAGGGGATGGCTACACCTTC
14,TRBV7-2,TRBD2,-,TRBJ2-3,CASSRGTSPDTQYF,TGTGCCAGCAGCAGAGGGACTAGCCCAGATACGCAGTATTTT
15,TRBV11-2,TRBD1,many,TRBJ2-5,CASSSMQGAGETQYF,TGTGCCAGCAGCAGTATGCAGGGGGCGGGGGAGACCCAGTACTTC
14,TRBV28,-,-,TRBJ2-5,CASSAVGRPETQYF,TGTGCCAGCAGTGCCGTTGGACGGCCGGAGACCCAGTACTTC
17,TRBV4-2,-,-,TRBJ2-2,CASSQDPWPPNTGELFF,TGTGCCAGCAGCCAAGACCCCTGGCCGCCGAACACCGGGGAGCTGTTTTTT